These 30 T cell receptor beta chains were all obtained from the same sample, sequenced in a study of T cells in Graves' hyperthyroidism and ophthalmopathy. The source material, RNA transcripts, was used to amplify TCR beta CDR3 regions. A set of HTBI primers served as the primers for a first-round RT-PCR of the TCR CDR3. Via MiXCR, TCRdb re-called the multiplex PCR reads, giving one row per CDR3 protein. The sample lists hundreds of thousands of distinct CDR3 sequences; 38% were seen once. The sequencing input was blood. The receptors stem from a young man with Graves' hyperthyroidism.

The DNA for the CDR3 is TGTGCCAGCCGGGACGTGGGATATGAAAAACTGTTTTTT. Its protein is CASRDVGYEKLFF. V usage is TRBV19 and J usage is TRBJ1-4; maybe TRBD1 (5 bases). V lost 9 bases to trimming and J lost 6 bases, with 14 bases between them. The CDR3 is 13 amino acids. Germline CDR1 reads LNHDA; CDR2 reads SQIVND (reference sequence). The variable domain in full, with the rest retrieved from reference TRBV19 and TRBJ1-4, is DGGITQSPKYLFRKEGQNVTLSCEQNLNHDAMYWYRQDPGQGLRLIYYSQIVNDFQKGDIAEGYSVSREKKESFPLTVTSAQKNPTAFYLCASRDVGYEKLFFGSGTQLSVL.

This clonotype was observed at least ten times. CDR3 region: CASRRTGGNGNTIYF. CDR3 bases: TGCGCCAGCAGAAGGACAGGGGGAAATGGAAACACCATATATTTT. This chain connects TRBV10-2 to TRBJ1-3; 10 nucleotides match TRBD1. V lost 6 bases and J lost 3; bases outside the gene matches: 5. The CDR3 is 15 residues long. Looked up from germline, CDR1 is WSHSY and CDR2 is SAAADI.

The CDR3 region is CATSRGQGPSDTQYF. For the CDR3, the DNA is TGTGCCACCAGCAGGGGACAGGGACCCTCCGATACGCAGTATTTT. The chain recombines TRBV15 with TRBJ2-3; the match to TRBD1 covers 9 bases. CDR3 length: 15 residues. Germline CDR1 and CDR2: LNHNV and YYDKDF (reference sequence). The trim removed 3 bases at V and 6 bases at J, leaving 7 bases unmatched.

This clonotype appeared once. Sequence at one end of the junction differs from germline and may be a read error. The chain recombines TRBV9 with TRBJ2-2, with D tentatively TRBD2 (5 bases). This CDR3 is 11 amino acids long. Germline V CDR1 and CDR2: SGDLS, YYNGEE. CDR3 sequence: CASSQHGELLF. The CDR3 nucleotides read TGTGCCAGCAGCCAACACGGGGAGCTGCTTTTT.

This clonotype has only a few counts. The genes are TRBV11-2 and TRBJ1-4; D might be TRBD1 (6 bases). Germline CDR1 and CDR2: SGHAT and FQNNGV. The CDR3 contains 16 residues. Trimming took off 4 bases at V and 8 bases at J, with 20 bases between the two ends. The CDR3 nucleotides read TGTGCCAGCAGCTGGCGCGGCGACAGGTTCGGCGAAAAACTGTTTTTT. The encoded protein is CASSWRGDRFGEKLFF.

This chain connects TRBV5-1 to TRBJ2-7, with D possibly matching TRBD2 (5 bases). Germline V CDR1 and CDR2: SGHRS, YFSETQ. The CDR3 has 12 amino acids. V dropped 4 bases and J dropped 11 bases, with 16 bases sitting between them. The CDR3 coding sequence is TGCGCCAGCAGCGAATCAGTGGGAGTCAAGTACTTC. Translated, it gives CASSESVGVKYF.

Details on this clonotype: Germline and junction disagree at one end, which may indicate a read error. This rearrangement joins TRBV11-1 to TRBJ2-2; perhaps TRBD2 as D (6 bases). CDR1 and CDR2 (germline): SGHAT, FQDESV (reference sequence). The CDR3 has 14 residues. CDR3 DNA: TGTGCCAGCAGCTCCGCCAGAATCACCGGGGGGCTGTTTTTT. Protein product: CASSSARITGGLFF.

V usage is TRBV5-1 and J usage is TRBJ1-2; D gene unclear. CDR3 length: 14 residues. CDR1 and CDR2 (germline): SGHRS, YFSETQ. With 0 bases removed from V and 0 bases from J, the gap between germline ends came to 6 bases. The DNA for the CDR3 is TGCGCCAGCAGCTTGGATCCAGCTAACTATGGCTACACCTTC. The encoded protein is CASSLDPANYGYTF.

Of note for this clonotype: Likely a read error: the CDR3 ends without its conserved phenylalanine or tryptophan. The chain employs TRBV5-1 and TRBJ1-1; D is perhaps TRBD1 (5 bases). V was pared by 3 bases and J by 1 base, with 7 bases between. The germline CDR1 and CDR2 sequences are SGHRS and YFSETQ. CDR3 size: 13 residues. CDR3 bases: TGCGCCAGCAGCTCGGGGCGGAACACTGAAGCTTTCCTT. Its translation is CASSSGRNTEAFL.

This clonotype showed up many times. This chain links TRBV19 with TRBJ1-2; unclear D gene. The CDR3 has 15 amino acids. Germline CDR1 LNHDA, CDR2 SQIVND (reference sequence). V was clipped by 1 base and J by 4 bases, with 13 bases between them. As DNA, the CDR3 is TGTGCCAGTAGTATAGGCAGTACGACTATCTATGGCTACACCTTC. Translated, it gives CASSIGSTTIYGYTF. The full variable domain, completed using reference TRBV19 and TRBJ1-2, is DGGITQSPKYLFRKEGQNVTLSCEQNLNHDAMYWYRQDPGQGLRLIYYSQIVNDFQKGDIAEGYSVSREKKESFPLTVTSAQKNPTAFYLCASSIGSTTIYGYTFGSGTRLTVV.

The chain couples TRBV9 to TRBJ1-6; 8 bases are shared with TRBD1. The CDR3 spans 15 residues. Looked up from germline, CDR1 is SGDLS and CDR2 is YYNGEE. V trimming: 3 bases; J trimming: 10 bases; junction bases outside the gene matches: 9. CDR3 sequence: CASSGGTGQGSPLHF. CDR3 DNA: TGTGCCAGCAGCGGCGGGACAGGCCAGGGGTCACCCCTCCACTTT.

The chain has TRBV7-9 and TRBJ2-2; TRBD2 is a possible D gene (7 bases). Germline CDR1 SEHNR, CDR2 FQNEAQ (reference sequence). The CDR3 extends over 17 amino acids. With 3 bases removed from V and 7 bases from J, the gap between germline ends came to 21 bases. CDR3 amino acids: CASSFRGATLPDGELFF. As DNA, the CDR3 is TGTGCCAGCAGCTTTCGGGGGGCGACTTTGCCGGACGGGGAGCTGTTTTTT.

There are a few counts of this clonotype. V and J are TRBV19 and TRBJ2-2; D gene ambiguous. The length of the CDR3 is 13 residues. Germline-derived CDR1 and CDR2 are LNHDA and SQIVND (reference sequence). Between the trimmed V and J ends, which lost 7 bases and 5 bases, there was a span of 11 bases. The CDR3 coding sequence is TGTGCCAGTACTCAATGGGGAACCGGGGAGCTGTTTTTT. This encodes CASTQWGTGELFF.

V is TRBV6-5 and J is TRBJ1-1, with D unclear. This CDR3 has 13 amino acids. Per germline, CDR1 MNHEY and CDR2 SVGAGI. Trimming removed 0 bases at V and 8 bases at J, with 10 bases between. The CDR3 loop reads CASSYSTRLEAFF. The CDR3 bases are TGTGCCAGCAGTTACTCAACCCGGCTAGAAGCTTTCTTT.

At least ten counts were recorded for this clonotype. This CDR3 is CASSNWGLESPLHF. CDR3 in DNA: TGTGCCAGTAGTAATTGGGGGTTAGAATCACCCCTCCACTTT. V usage is TRBV19 and J usage is TRBJ1-6; possible D gene TRBD1, 5 bases. CDR3 length: 14 residues. Trimming stripped 4 bases from V and 10 bases from J, with 14 bases between. Germline assignment: CDR1 LNHDA and CDR2 SQIVND (reference sequence).

In its sample, this clonotype was seen a few times. The rearrangement joins TRBV20-1 to TRBJ2-5; D is perhaps TRBD1 or TRBD2 (5 bases each). The CDR3 spans 13 residues. Germline V gene lookup returns CDR1 DFQATT and CDR2 SNEGSKA (reference sequence). The V gene lost 0 bases and the J gene lost 5 bases, with 10 bases spanning the gap. The CDR3 sequence: CSARDRRGETQYF. The CDR3 region has the DNA TGCAGTGCTAGAGACCGACGGGGCGAGACCCAGTACTTC.

The chain employs TRBV7-9 and TRBJ2-7; D perhaps matches TRBD2 (5 bases). CDR3 size: 14 residues. Germline CDR1 reads SEHNR; CDR2 reads FQNEAQ (reference sequence). The V gene lost 3 bases and the J gene lost 2 bases, with 11 bases spanning the gap. As DNA, the CDR3 is TGTGCCAGCAGCTTGGAGGCGGCAGCCTACGAGCAGTACTTC. It yields the protein CASSLEAAAYEQYF.

In this sample, this clonotype turned up many times. A read error may account for a junction end that differs from germline. This chain links TRBV7-9 with TRBJ2-5; TRBD2 is a possible D gene (6 bases). Germline loops: CDR1 SEHNR, CDR2 FQNEAQ (reference sequence). This CDR3 contains 16 residues. CDR3 region: CASSLADGGPQETQYF. The CDR3 nucleotides are TGTGCCAGCAGCCTAGCTGACGGGGGTCCCCAAGAGACCCAGTACTTC.

Points on this clonotype: This may be a read error: a much more frequent sequence differs by one nucleotide. J is TRBJ1-1 and V is TRBV19; D gene uncertain. The CDR3 is 12 amino acids. V lost 5 bases and J 9 bases, leaving 13 bases between the germline ends. From germline, CDR1 is LNHDA and CDR2 SQIVND (reference sequence). This chain's CDR3 is CASSELDQQAFF. Here the CDR3 DNA reads TGTGCCAGTAGTGAGTTGGACCAGCAAGCTTTCTTT.

This clonotype showed up many times. The genes are TRBV6-5 and TRBJ1-2; 9 bases are a match to TRBD1. This CDR3 comprises 14 residues. CDR1 MNHEY and CDR2 SVGAGI come from the germline V gene. Trimming cost V 8 bases and J 2 bases; bases outside gene matches: 6. Here the CDR3 DNA reads TGTGCCAGCCGTAACGACAGGGGGAACTATGGCTACACCTTC. Protein sequence: CASRNDRGNYGYTF.

This clonotype has only a few counts. The V gene is TRBV3-1, the J gene TRBJ1-1; D is uncertain. CDR1 is LGHDT, CDR2 YNNKEL, per germline (reference sequence). V shed 0 bases and J shed 2 bases, with 7 bases lying between them. The CDR3 is 14 residues long. The CDR3 region is CASSQDGFNTEAFF. The CDR3 DNA sequence: TGTGCCAGCAGCCAAGACGGATTCAACACTGAAGCTTTCTTT.

The chain joins TRBV19 to TRBJ1-2; TRBD1 matches at 7 bases. The CDR3 has 15 amino acids. CDR1 LNHDA and CDR2 SQIVND come from the germline V gene (reference sequence). After removal of 0 bases from V and 11 bases from J, the junction contained 12 bases not matched to a gene. The CDR3 region is CASSIDRNRGPWYTF. The CDR3 DNA is TGTGCCAGTAGTATAGATCGGAACAGGGGTCCCTGGTACACCTTC.

This chain's CDR3 is CSVEDQGGDAFF. The DNA of the CDR3 is TGCAGCGTTGAAGACCAGGGAGGGGACGCTTTCTTT. The genes are TRBV29-1 and TRBJ1-1; the D gene is possibly TRBD1 (5 bases). The germline V gene has CDR1 SQVTM and CDR2 ANQGSEA. The CDR3 contains 12 residues. V lost 0 bases, J lost 11 bases, and 13 bases lay in between.

The chain combines TRBV20-1 with TRBJ2-7; D not certain. Trimming stripped 4 bases from V and 6 bases from J, with 10 bases between. The CDR3 sequence is 11 residues long. Germline-derived CDR1 and CDR2 are DFQATT and SNEGSKA (reference sequence). This CDR3 is CSANSLSEQYF. Here the CDR3 DNA reads TGCAGTGCTAACTCTCTTAGCGAGCAGTACTTC.

The V and J genes are TRBV29-1 and TRBJ1-1, with 7 positions matching TRBD1. From germline, CDR1 is SQVTM and CDR2 ANQGSEA. This CDR3 region has 11 residues. With V trimmed by 8 bases and J by 4 bases, 4 bases remained unmatched. In nucleotides, the CDR3 is TGCAGCTCCGACAGGGTCACTGAAGCTTTCTTT. Its protein is CSSDRVTEAFF.

This chain connects TRBV29-1 to TRBJ2-7, with D perhaps TRBD1 (5 bases). Deletions cut 4 bases from V and 3 bases from J, with 16 bases between. Germline V gene lookup returns CDR1 SQVTM and CDR2 ANQGSEA. This CDR3 has 14 residues. In DNA, the CDR3 is TGCAGCGTTGGTGGGGCGGAAAATTACTACGAGCAGTACTTC. Translated: CSVGGAENYYEQYF.

The J gene is TRBJ1-2, the V gene TRBV25-1; D may be TRBD1 (6 bases). Germline V lookup: CDR1 MGHDK, CDR2 SYGVNS. V was pared by 5 bases and J by 2 bases, with 24 bases between. CDR3 length: 18 residues. Written as DNA, the CDR3 is TGTGCCAGCAGTCCTAGACCGGGACTACAGGGACCAAACTATGGCTACACCTTC. As protein: CASSPRPGLQGPNYGYTF.

The table lists this clonotype with a few counts. The chain uses TRBV7-3 and TRBJ2-7; D call uncertain. Germline V gene lookup returns CDR1 SGHTA and CDR2 FQGTGA. Trimming took 0 bases from V and 6 from J, leaving 9 bases between them. This CDR3 has 13 residues. This CDR3 is CASSLTGYSEQYF. DNA for the CDR3: TGTGCCAGCAGCTTAACGGGGTATTCCGAGCAGTACTTC.

The chain employs TRBV25-1 and TRBJ2-2, with 7 bases identical to TRBD2. Germline V gene lookup returns CDR1 MGHDK and CDR2 SYGVNS. The CDR3 contains 14 residues. V lost 2 bases to trimming and J lost 7 bases; unmatched junction nucleotides: 4. The CDR3, as DNA: TGTGCCAGCAGTGAAAGCGGGGTAAACGGGGAGCTGTTTTTT. As protein: CASSESGVNGELFF. The full variable domain, in which reference TRBV25-1 and TRBJ2-2 provide the parts outside the CDR3, is EADIYQTPRYLVIGTGKKITLECSQTMGHDKMYWYQQDPGMELHLIHYSYGVNSTEKGDLSSESTVSRIRTEHFPLTLESARPSHTSQYLCASSESGVNGELFFGEGSRLTVL.

Only a few counts were recorded for this clonotype. The chain has TRBV20-1 and TRBJ2-7; no clear D gene. This CDR3 contains 13 residues. The ends were cut back, 6 bases at V and 2 bases at J, with 14 bases in the middle. Germline lookup yields CDR1 DFQATT and CDR2 SNEGSKA (reference sequence). CDR3 bases: TGCAGTGCCAGGTCCGACAAAACCTACGAGCAGTACTTC. Protein: CSARSDKTYEQYF.